The 30 T cell receptor beta chains below were found in one sample sequenced in a study of cytomegalovirus exposure and HLA in healthy donors. A multiplex PCR was run with 60 Vbeta primers and 13 Jbeta primers. TCRdb keeps only in-frame clones here, not all; method: immunoSEQ multiplex PCR. The data contain 130,000 or so clones, 77% of them singletons. The sequenced sample was PBMCs. The receptor source for this set is a male donor in good health and CMV-seropositive.

The rearrangement links TRBV5-1 to TRBJ2-3; D is perhaps TRBD2 (5 bases). The CDR3 consists of 14 residues. V lost 6 bases and J lost 0, with 11 bases in between. In germline, CDR1 is SGHRS, CDR2 YFSETQ. The CDR3 sequence is CASKQGLSTDTQYF. DNA for the CDR3: TGCGCCAGCAAGCAAGGACTTAGCACAGATACGCAGTATTTT.

The chain joins TRBV5-4 to TRBJ2-3; D uncertain. Germline V gene data show CDR1 as SGHNT and CDR2 as YYREEE (reference sequence). V lost 4 bases and J lost 3, with 9 bases in between. The CDR3 extends over 13 amino acids. The CDR3 sequence: CASSPDFTDTQYF. CDR3 coding DNA: TGTGCCAGCAGCCCCGACTTTACAGATACGCAGTATTTT.

V gene TRBV21-1 combines with J gene TRBJ1-5; TRBD1 is the table's D call, not checked against the DNA. TRBV21-1 is tagged as a pseudogene. CDR3 length: 14 amino acids. The CDR3 loop reads CASSSGYSNQPQHF. The CDR3 bases are TGTGCCAGCTCATCAGGGTATAGCAATCAGCCCCAGCATTTT.

The V and J genes are TRBV7-2 and TRBJ2-7; D possibly corresponds to TRBD1 (5 bases). V was clipped by 1 base and J by 3 bases, with 10 bases between them. CDR1 and CDR2 from the germline V gene are SGHTA and FQGNSA. This CDR3 is built from 14 residues. The CDR3 DNA reads as TGTGCCAGCAGCTTAGGGTGGGGCCTCTACGAGCAGTACTTC. Amino acid sequence: CASSLGWGLYEQYF.

This chain links TRBV20-1 with TRBJ1-2; D is possibly TRBD1 (6 bases). V was shortened by 5 bases and J by 7 bases, with 11 bases between the two germline ends. The CDR3 is 11 residues long. Germline CDR1 DFQATT, CDR2 SNEGSKA (reference sequence). CDR3 in amino acids: CSALTGGGYTF. The DNA of the CDR3 is TGCAGTGCTTTGACAGGAGGTGGCTACACCTTC.

Written as DNA, the CDR3 is TGTGCCACCAGCAGAGAGGGACAGGGAGTGGTCGGCTACACCTTC. Its translation: CATSREGQGVVGYTF. V and J are TRBV15 and TRBJ1-2, with 9 bases that match TRBD1. V was pared by 0 bases and J by 8 bases, with 7 bases of the junction left unmatched. Germline assignment: CDR1 LNHNV and CDR2 YYDKDF (reference sequence). The CDR3 length is 15 residues.

V is TRBV6-6 and J is TRBJ1-4; D is perhaps TRBD1 (5 bases). The V end was cut by 2 bases, the J end by 8 bases, with 15 bases between. The CDR3 is 15 amino acids. Germline-derived CDR1 and CDR2 are MNHNY and SVGAGI (reference sequence). CDR3 DNA sequence: TGTGCCAGCAGTTACCCGGGAGGGGCTGGCGAAAAACTGTTTTTT. Translating it yields CASSYPGGAGEKLFF.

The V call is TRBV7-2, the J call TRBJ1-2, with D tentatively TRBD1 (5 bases). The V gene lost 5 bases and the J gene lost 4 bases, with 17 bases spanning the gap. The CDR3 is 15 residues long. Germline V gene sequence: CDR1 SGHTA, CDR2 FQGNSA. For the CDR3, the DNA is TGTGCCAGCAGCCCGGAAGCAGGGTTCCCCTATGGCTACACCTTC. Protein: CASSPEAGFPYGYTF.

The V call is TRBV30, the J call TRBJ1-6; weak D call: TRBD1 (5 bases). The CDR3 is 16 amino acids. Germline V gene data show CDR1 as GTSNPN and CDR2 as SVGIG (reference sequence). Trimming pared 7 bases from V and 1 base from J, leaving 17 bases between. The CDR3 spells CASGRGSLSYNSPLHF. CDR3 nucleotides: TGTGCCTCCGGGCGGGGGTCTCTATCCTATAATTCACCCCTCCACTTT.

As to this clone: The junction departs from the called germline gene at one end, perhaps through a read error. This rearrangement joins TRBV30 to TRBJ2-6; weak D call: TRBD1 (5 bases). CDR3 length equals 17 residues. Looked up from germline, CDR1 is GTSNPN and CDR2 is SVGIG (reference sequence). The CDR3 sequence is CAWSVQDSSSGANILTF. CDR3 sequence (DNA): TGTGCCTGGAGTGTACAAGACAGTTCCTCTGGGGCCAACATCCTGACTTTC.

V is TRBV7-8 and J is TRBJ1-2, with TRBD1 matching 9 bases. Germline CDR1 and CDR2: SGHVS and FQNEAQ. V lost 3 bases to trimming and J lost 0 bases; unmatched junction nucleotides: 5. There are 16 residues in the CDR3. CDR3 coding DNA: TGTGCCAGCAGCTTGGCCGGGACAGGGCCTAACTATGGCTACACCTTC. Translation gives CASSLAGTGPNYGYTF.

The rearrangement links TRBV18 to TRBJ1-5; D is uncertain. The CDR3 has 16 residues. V lost 1 base, J lost 3 bases, and 13 bases lay in between. CDR1 and CDR2 from the germline V gene are KGHSH and LQKENI. The CDR3 nucleotides are TGTGCCAGCTCACCACAGGGTGCGGGGTCCAATCAGCCCCAGCATTTT. Protein: CASSPQGAGSNQPQHF.

This clone has a handful of counts. This CDR3 reads CASSTGESRPSYEQYF. In nucleotides, the CDR3 is TGTGCCAGCAGTACGGGAGAGTCGAGGCCCTCCTACGAGCAGTACTTC. The rearrangement joins TRBV28 to TRBJ2-7; D is perhaps TRBD2 (6 bases). The CDR3 runs to 16 residues. The V gene's germline CDR1 is MDHEN and CDR2 SYDVKM. V gave up 5 bases and J gave up 0 bases, with 17 bases separating them.

This clone was observed a few times. V is TRBV7-6 and J is TRBJ2-1; 9 bases are a match to TRBD2. CDR3 length: 15 residues. Trimming removed 4 bases from V and 5 bases from J; junction bases left unmatched: 6. Germline lookup yields CDR1 SGHVS and CDR2 FNYEAQ. CDR3 DNA: TGTGCCAGCAGCTCGACTAGCGGATACAACAATGAGCAGTTCTTC. Protein sequence: CASSSTSGYNNEQFF.

This chain joins TRBV14 and TRBJ2-5; 8 nucleotides match TRBD2. Germline lookup yields CDR1 SGHDN and CDR2 FVKESK. This CDR3 is 15 amino acids long. V lost 1 base to trimming and J lost 5 bases; unmatched junction nucleotides: 6. Here the CDR3 reads CASSQAGSGTETQYF. CDR3 bases: TGTGCCAGCAGCCAAGCGGGTAGCGGGACTGAGACCCAGTACTTC. The complete variable domain, with remaining parts taken from reference TRBV14 and TRBJ2-5, reads EAGVTQFPSHSVIEKGQTVTLRCDPISGHDNLYWYRRVMGKEIKFLLHFVKESKQDESGMPNNRFLAERTGGTYSTLKVQPAELEDSGVYFCASSQAGSGTETQYFGPGTRLLVL.

The chain links TRBV16 to TRBJ2-1; D remains ambiguous. The CDR3 length is 15 residues. With 2 bases removed from V and 8 bases from J, the gap between germline ends came to 16 bases. Germline V gene sequence: CDR1 KGHSY, CDR2 FQNENV. DNA of the CDR3: TGTGCCAGCAGCCAAGAGGTCGGGTCCAAGTATGAGCAGTTCTTC. It encodes CASSQEVGSKYEQFF.

This chain joins TRBV6-1 and TRBJ2-3, with 9 bases aligning to TRBD2. V shed 4 bases and J 5 bases; nucleotides not matched to a gene: 10. From germline, CDR1 is MNHNS and CDR2 SASEGT. This CDR3 has 16 amino acids. CDR3 nucleotide sequence: TGTGCCAGCAGTGCCCTTAGCGGGCGGGGGGGAGATACGCAGTATTTT. Translated, it gives CASSALSGRGGDTQYF.

As to this clone: The junction and the germline gene differ at one end; a read error may be behind it. The CDR3 DNA sequence: TGTTCCAGCAGCTATAGGGGACAGGGGGACACTGAAGCTTTCTTT. Translation: CSSSYRGQGDTEAFF. The rearrangement uses TRBV7-9 and TRBJ1-1; TRBD1 aligns across 11 bases. The CDR3 loop spans 15 amino acids. The germline V gene encodes CDR1 SEHNR and CDR2 FQNEAQ (reference sequence).

The V gene is TRBV6-5, the J gene TRBJ2-3; no clear D gene. Germline V CDR1 and CDR2: MNHEY, SVGAGI. There are 12 residues in the CDR3. Deletions cut 4 bases from V and 2 bases from J, with 4 bases between. In DNA, the CDR3 is TGTGCCAGCAGTTCTTTCACAGATACGCAGTATTTT. Amino acid sequence: CASSSFTDTQYF.

The chain couples TRBV10-1 to TRBJ1-2; D is uncertain. The V gene's germline CDR1 is WNHNN and CDR2 SYGVQD (reference sequence). Deletions cut 6 bases from V and 0 bases from J, with 11 bases between. The CDR3 runs to 14 residues. CDR3 region: CASSQAGTNYGYTF. The DNA of the CDR3 is TGCGCCAGCAGCCAAGCGGGAACTAACTATGGCTACACCTTC.

The rearrangement links TRBV19 to TRBJ1-2, with 7 bases matching TRBD1. Germline V gene sequence: CDR1 LNHDA, CDR2 SQIVND (reference sequence). The V gene end was trimmed by 6 bases and the J gene end by 4 bases; junction bases not matched to a gene: 8. This CDR3 is 14 amino acids long. The CDR3 loop is CASRPDRISYGYTF. DNA for the CDR3: TGTGCCAGTAGACCGGACAGGATCTCCTATGGCTACACCTTC.

This CDR3 reads CASSVTGLYGYTF. DNA of the CDR3: TGTGCCAGCAGTGTAACAGGATTGTATGGCTACACCTTC. The J gene is TRBJ1-2, the V gene TRBV2; D is perhaps TRBD1 (5 bases). Per the germline V gene, CDR1 is SNHLY and CDR2 is FYNNEI. CDR3 length: 13 amino acids. V dropped 4 bases and J dropped 5 bases, with 11 bases sitting between them.

This clone was counted only a few times. V usage is TRBV5-1 and J usage is TRBJ2-3; possible D gene TRBD2, 6 bases. This CDR3 has 14 amino acids. V was trimmed by 3 bases and J by 0 bases, leaving 8 bases between them. Germline V gene lookup returns CDR1 SGHRS and CDR2 YFSETQ. The CDR3 region is CASSWGDSTDTQYF. Written as DNA, the CDR3 is TGCGCCAGCAGCTGGGGGGACAGCACAGATACGCAGTATTTT.

The chain has TRBV19 and TRBJ2-1; 13 bases fit TRBD2. V trimming: 0 bases; J trimming: 5 bases; junction bases outside the gene matches: 13. The V gene's germline CDR1 is LNHDA and CDR2 SQIVND (reference sequence). This CDR3 contains 20 residues. The CDR3 sequence is CASSIDIVQGLAGRNNEQFF. The CDR3, as DNA: TGTGCCAGTAGTATAGATATCGTCCAGGGACTAGCGGGACGAAACAATGAGCAGTTCTTC.

J is TRBJ2-1 and V is TRBV19, with D possibly TRBD1 on 6 matching bases. The V end was cut by 10 bases, the J end by 0 bases, with 13 bases between. The germline V gene encodes CDR1 LNHDA and CDR2 SQIVND (reference sequence). This CDR3 comprises 14 residues. DNA of the CDR3: TGTGCCATCTCATGGGGGCCCTCCTACAATGAGCAGTTCTTC. It is translated as CAISWGPSYNEQFF.

The CDR3 spells CASSLTGNGELFF. As DNA, the CDR3 is TGTGCCAGCAGCTTAACAGGAAACGGGGAGCTGTTTTTT. The chain combines TRBV7-7 with TRBJ2-2; maybe TRBD1 (5 bases). Germline V gene sequence: CDR1 SSHAT, CDR2 FNYEAQ (reference sequence). V was clipped by 2 bases and J by 7 bases, with 8 bases between them. There are 13 residues in the CDR3.

Details on this clone: The CDR3 does not close with the conserved phenylalanine or tryptophan, likely indicating a read error. Because the CDR3's place on the DNA is in doubt, the DNA is left out and the CDR3 is given as listed by TCRdb. V usage is TRBV9 and J usage is TRBJ2-7; TRBD2, the table's D call, was not compared with the DNA. Per germline, CDR1 SGDLS and CDR2 YYNGEE. With termini counted, the CDR3 has 8 amino acids. The CDR3 loop reads CASSGGGG.

In its sample, this clone was seen once. CDR3 DNA: TGCGCCACCCTCTCCAGGGGGCCCAGGGACGAGCAGTACTTC. It yields the protein CATLSRGPRDEQYF. V is TRBV10-2 and J is TRBJ2-5; 8 bases fit TRBD1. The J call may be incorrect, as the DNA end agrees better with TRBJ2-7. The CDR3 loop spans 14 amino acids. CDR1 WSHSY and CDR2 SAAADI come from the germline V gene.

CDR3 in amino acids: CASSLGRGSYEQYF. The DNA for the CDR3 is TGTGCCAGCAGTTTAGGGAGAGGCTCCTACGAGCAGTACTTC. This sequence joins TRBV27 and TRBJ2-7; possible D gene TRBD2, 5 bases. CDR3 length equals 14 residues. Trimming took off 2 bases at V and 0 bases at J, with 8 bases between the two ends. Germline assignment: CDR1 MNHEY and CDR2 SMNVEV (reference sequence).

The chain uses TRBV27 and TRBJ2-7; TRBD2 agrees at 10 bases. The CDR3 has 17 amino acids. The V and J ends lost 5 bases and 6 bases, in that order; junction bases with no gene match: 16. Germline-derived CDR1 and CDR2 are MNHEY and SMNVEV (reference sequence). CDR3 coding DNA: TGTGCCAGCAGTCCCCGTCTAGCGGGAGCAAGGAAGGGCGAGCAGTACTTC. This sequence encodes CASSPRLAGARKGEQYF.